These 14 T cell receptor beta chains were sequenced from one sample in a study of cytomegalovirus exposure and HLA in healthy donors. Primers included in the PCR were 60 Vbeta and 13 Jbeta primers. Some clones are missing from TCRdb's copy, which holds only in-frame ones; the method was immunoSEQ multiplex PCR. This table holds 100,000 to 150,000 clones, over 60% found once. The sequencing sample was made of PBMCs. The receptors stem from a female donor in good health and CMV-seronegative.

This clone appeared a single time. This chain connects TRBV4-2 to TRBJ2-7, with TRBD1 matching over 8 bases. The CDR3 extends over 15 amino acids. V was clipped by 1 base and J by 0 bases; unmatched bases: 2. CDR1 and CDR2 from the germline V gene are LGHNA and YNFKEQ. The CDR3 DNA is TGTGCCAGCAGCCAAGGGCAGGGGGCCTCCTACGAGCAGTACTTC. As protein: CASSQGQGASYEQYF.

This chain links TRBV10-3 with TRBJ1-1, with D hard to call. V lost 6 bases, J lost 1 base, and 9 bases lay in between. The CDR3 length is 13 residues. In germline, CDR1 is ENHRY, CDR2 SYGVKD. CDR3 coding DNA: TGTGCCATCAGAGAGGCAGGGAACACTGAAGCTTTCTTT. This codes for CAIREAGNTEAFF.

This clone showed up just once. The chain employs TRBV30 and TRBJ2-6; 11 nucleotides agree with TRBD1. Germline lookup yields CDR1 GTSNPN and CDR2 SVGIG (reference sequence). The CDR3 is 19 residues long. The V and J ends lost 5 bases and 0 bases, in that order; junction bases with no gene match: 12. CDR3 amino acids: CAWGAGTGGGSSGANVLTF. For the CDR3, the DNA is TGTGCCTGGGGAGCGGGGACAGGGGGTGGTAGCTCTGGGGCCAACGTCCTGACTTTC.

CDR3 sequence reads: CTSSQAGLAGGGPYNEQFF. In nucleotides, the CDR3 is TGCACCAGCAGCCAAGCGGGACTAGCGGGAGGTGGACCCTACAATGAGCAGTTCTTC. This chain joins TRBV1 and TRBJ2-1; the table assigns TRBD2, which was not confirmed against the DNA. TRBV1 is labeled a pseudogene. The length of the CDR3 is 19 residues.

The V gene is TRBV28, the J gene TRBJ2-1, with D possibly being TRBD1 (6 bases). CDR3 size: 15 residues. The germline V gene encodes CDR1 MDHEN and CDR2 SYDVKM. Trimming took off 6 bases at V and 6 bases at J, with 18 bases between the two ends. CDR3 DNA: TGTGCCAGCAGCGGCCCCAGGCTAGGGGGCAATGAGCAGTTCTTC. As protein: CASSGPRLGGNEQFF. The full variable domain, its missing parts supplied by reference TRBV28 and TRBJ2-1, is DVKVTQSSRYLVKRTGEKVFLECVQDMDHENMFWYRQDPGLGLRLIYFSYDVKMKEKGDIPEGYSVSREKKERFSLILESASTNQTSMYLCASSGPRLGGNEQFFGPGTRLTVL.

This chain connects TRBV25-1 to TRBJ1-5; no clear D. V was shortened by 4 bases and J by 4 bases, with 17 bases between the two germline ends. Germline CDR1 and CDR2: MGHDK and SYGVNS. The CDR3 runs to 16 residues. In DNA, the CDR3 is TGTGCCAGCAGTGTCCTTCTCAGAATGCAAAATCAGCCCCAGCATTTT. It yields the protein CASSVLLRMQNQPQHF. Using reference TRBV25-1 and TRBJ1-5 for the parts outside the CDR3, the full variable domain is EADIYQTPRYLVIGTGKKITLECSQTMGHDKMYWYQQDPGMELHLIHYSYGVNSTEKGDLSSESTVSRIRTEHFPLTLESARPSHTSQYLCASSVLLRMQNQPQHFGDGTRLSIL.

Here the CDR3 reads CASIRGMGRLSTEAFF. CDR3 nucleotide sequence: TGTGCCAGTATCAGGGGGATGGGTCGCCTAAGCACTGAAGCTTTCTTT. The rearrangement joins TRBV19 to TRBJ1-1; 7 bases match TRBD1. Germline CDR1 reads LNHDA; CDR2 reads SQIVND (reference sequence). CDR3 length: 16 amino acids. After removal of 7 bases from V and 4 bases from J, the junction contained 15 bases not matched to a gene.

The rearrangement joins TRBV7-9 to TRBJ2-7, with D tentatively TRBD1 (5 bases). Trimming pared 2 bases from V and 4 bases from J, leaving 12 bases between. CDR3 length: 14 amino acids. CDR1 SEHNR and CDR2 FQNEAQ come from the germline V gene (reference sequence). The CDR3 reads CASSLSGFQYEQYF. CDR3 sequence (DNA): TGTGCCAGCAGCTTATCAGGGTTTCAGTACGAGCAGTACTTC.

This rearrangement joins TRBV28 to TRBJ2-5; a weak D match, TRBD1 (6 bases). V dropped 8 bases and J dropped 2 bases, with 30 bases sitting between them. The CDR3 contains 19 residues. Germline values: CDR1 MDHEN, CDR2 SYDVKM. The CDR3 loop is CASLTDLGPRSRGQETQYF. CDR3 nucleotides: TGTGCCAGCCTTACAGACCTGGGACCGAGGTCGAGGGGGCAAGAGACCCAGTACTTC.

CDR3 sequence (DNA): TGTGCCAGCAGCCAATTTGGACTAGCGGGAATGGAGACCCAGTACTTC. Encoded protein: CASSQFGLAGMETQYF. The V and J genes are TRBV14 and TRBJ2-5, with 12 bases matching TRBD2. The CDR3 is 16 amino acids. CDR1 is SGHDN and CDR2 is FVKESK in the germline V gene. V trimming: 2 bases; J trimming: 5 bases; junction bases outside the gene matches: 6.

This chain connects TRBV7-9 to TRBJ2-1; 8 bases agree with TRBD2. The CDR3 loop spans 15 amino acids. With 5 bases clipped from V and 8 bases from J, the junction kept 11 bases outside the gene matches. The germline CDR1 and CDR2 sequences are SEHNR and FQNEAQ (reference sequence). In DNA, the CDR3 is TGTGCCAGCAGCCTTGGCGGGGGGTCTCCGCATGAGCAGTTCTTC. Translation gives CASSLGGGSPHEQFF.

The genes are TRBV7-8 and TRBJ2-1; 8 bases fit TRBD2. This CDR3 comprises 16 residues. The ends lost 5 bases at V and 4 bases at J; junction bases unmatched: 10. CDR1 is SGHVS, CDR2 FQNEAQ, per germline. CDR3 DNA sequence: TGTGCCAGCAGCCCGGCCAGGACTAGCCAGTACAATGAGCAGTTCTTC. The encoded protein is CASSPARTSQYNEQFF.

This clone was seen once. V and J are TRBV6-5 and TRBJ1-4, with D hard to call. This CDR3 comprises 15 residues. The ends were cut back, 5 bases at V and 3 bases at J, with 13 bases in the middle. Germline V lookup: CDR1 MNHEY, CDR2 SVGAGI. Written as DNA, the CDR3 is TGTGCCAGCAGTCCCCGACTACCGTCTAATGAAAAACTGTTTTTT. It encodes CASSPRLPSNEKLFF.

The V gene is TRBV6-5, the J gene TRBJ2-4; TRBD1 is a possible D gene (5 bases). The CDR3 has 16 amino acids. Germline V CDR1 and CDR2: MNHEY, SVGAGI. V was trimmed by 0 bases and J by 10 bases, leaving 19 bases between them. CDR3: CASSYSRDLGKGIQYF. The CDR3 nucleotides read TGTGCCAGCAGTTACTCGAGAGACTTAGGAAAGGGGATTCAGTACTTC.